A selection of T cell receptor beta chains follows, all from one sample in a study of T cell repertoires in cytomegalovirus infection. These receptors have no known antigen. TCRdb fed the reads into MiXCR, producing one record per CDR3 protein. The table includes hundreds of thousands of distinct CDR3 sequences, roughly 33% detected once. Material: cultured PBMCs, obtained from culture after CMV antigen stimulation. The source of these receptors is a human donor in good health (CMV status not recorded). Some clones in this sample may be carry-over from other donors' samples. CDR3s include the opening cysteine and the closing phenylalanine or tryptophan. Each record gives: clone size, V gene, J gene, D gene, CDR3 DNA, CDR3 protein. D genes are given only for firm matches. Size is omitted from some rows. Given values are once, few, many or a class for expanded clones.

>few|TRBV30|TRBJ2-1|.
TGTGCCTGGAGTGTACTACAGAATTACAATGAGCAGTTCTTC
CAWSVLQNYNEQFF
>few|TRBV7-9|TRBJ2-5|.
TGTGCCAGCGACCTCCCTGGACGGGAGACCCAGTACTTC
CASDLPGRETQYF
>few|TRBV7-9|TRBJ2-1|.
TGTGCCAGCAGCTGGGGCCCCGCGTTTGGCAATGAGCAGTTCTTC
CASSWGPAFGNEQFF
>few|TRBV7-8|TRBJ2-7|.
TGTGCCAGCAGCCCTCGTCCATCCGGGACATCCGCGGGCGAGCAGTACTTC
CASSPRPSGTSAGEQYF
>.|TRBV7-9|TRBJ2-5|TRBD1
TGTGCCAGCAGCTTAAGACAGGGGGTGGCCCAGTACTTC
CASSLRQGVAQYF
>.|TRBV6-6|TRBJ1-2|TRBD1
TGTGCCAGCAGTTTCAACGCAGGGGGAGGTGGCTACACCTTC
CASSFNAGGGGYTF
>many|TRBV7-2|TRBJ2-7|TRBD2
TGTGCCAGCAGCTTATCTCCTAGCGGGGATAGCTCCTACGAGCAGTACTTC
CASSLSPSGDSSYEQYF
>.|TRBV20-1|TRBJ2-1|.
TGCAGTGCTAGAGTTGATGAGCAGTTCTTC
CSARVDEQFF
>few|TRBV29-1|TRBJ1-1|.
TGCAGCGTTGGCGGGTTTTGGAACACTGAAGCTTTCTTT
CSVGGFWNTEAFF
>few|TRBV28|TRBJ2-1|.
TGTGCCAGCAGACCCCCCGGCGACCTCAATGAGCAGTTCTTC
CASRPPGDLNEQFF
>.|TRBV6-5|TRBJ1-1|.
TGTGCCAGCAGTTGGTCCGGGAGCACTGAAGCTTTCTTT
CASSWSGSTEAFF
>few|TRBV27|TRBJ1-2|.
TGTGCCAGCAGTCGTCGAGGGACGGAATCTTATGGCTACACCTTC
CASSRRGTESYGYTF
>few|TRBV7-2|TRBJ2-3|.
TGTGCCAGCAGCTTGATGAAAAGCGCCACAGATACGCAGTATTTT
CASSLMKSATDTQYF
>.|TRBV27|TRBJ1-4|.
TGTGCCAGCAGTTGGGGGCTTGGTGAAAAACTGTTTTTT
CASSWGLGEKLFF
>few|TRBV6-1|TRBJ2-3|.
TGTGCCAGCAGTGGCAGAACACCCGGGTGGGATACGCAGTATTTT
CASSGRTPGWDTQYF
>few|TRBV10-3|TRBJ1-4|.
TGTGCCATCAGTGAATCTGGGATGAATGAAAAACTGTTTTTT
CAISESGMNEKLFF
>few|TRBV20-1|TRBJ2-3|.
TGCAGTGTTCTCAGGCCAGATACGCAGTATTTT
CSVLRPDTQYF
>.|TRBV20-1|TRBJ1-1|.
TGCAGTGCTGGGGGGGGCGCGGGCACTGAAGCTTTCTTT
CSAGGGAGTEAFF